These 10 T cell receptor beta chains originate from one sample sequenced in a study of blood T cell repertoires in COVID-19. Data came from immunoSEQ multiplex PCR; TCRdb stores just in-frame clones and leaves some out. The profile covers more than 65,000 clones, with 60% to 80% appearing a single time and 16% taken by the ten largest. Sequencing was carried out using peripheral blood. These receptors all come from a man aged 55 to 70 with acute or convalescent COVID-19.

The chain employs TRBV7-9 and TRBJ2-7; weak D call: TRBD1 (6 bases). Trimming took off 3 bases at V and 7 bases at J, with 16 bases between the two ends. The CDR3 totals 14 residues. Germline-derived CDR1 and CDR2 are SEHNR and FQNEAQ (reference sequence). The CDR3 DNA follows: TGTGCCAGCAGCTTCGGACAGCCTGCCTGGGAGCAGTACTTC. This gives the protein CASSFGQPAWEQYF.

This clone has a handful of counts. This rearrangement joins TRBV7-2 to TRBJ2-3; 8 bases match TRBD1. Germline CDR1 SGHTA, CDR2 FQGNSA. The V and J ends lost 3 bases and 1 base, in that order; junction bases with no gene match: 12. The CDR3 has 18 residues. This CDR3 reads CASSFGPTRQGRTDTQYF. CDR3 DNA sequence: TGTGCCAGCAGCTTTGGACCAACAAGACAGGGGCGCACAGATACGCAGTATTTT.

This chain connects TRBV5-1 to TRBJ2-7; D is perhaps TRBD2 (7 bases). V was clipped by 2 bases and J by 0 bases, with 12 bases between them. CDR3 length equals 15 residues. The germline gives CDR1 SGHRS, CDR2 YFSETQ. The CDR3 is CASSLRGGGSYEQYF. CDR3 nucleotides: TGCGCCAGCAGCTTAAGGGGAGGGGGCTCCTACGAGCAGTACTTC. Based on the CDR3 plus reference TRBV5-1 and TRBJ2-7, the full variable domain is KAGVTQTPRYLIKTRGQQVTLSCSPISGHRSVSWYQQTPGQGLQFLFEYFSETQRNKGNFPGRFSGRQFSNSRSEMNVSTLELGDSALYLCASSLRGGGSYEQYFGPGTRLTVT.

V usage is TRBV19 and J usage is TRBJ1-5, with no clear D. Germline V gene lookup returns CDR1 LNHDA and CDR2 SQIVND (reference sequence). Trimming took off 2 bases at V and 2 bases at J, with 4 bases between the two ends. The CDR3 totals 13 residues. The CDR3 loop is CASSIRGNQPQHF. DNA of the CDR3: TGTGCCAGTAGTATACGGGGCAATCAGCCCCAGCATTTT. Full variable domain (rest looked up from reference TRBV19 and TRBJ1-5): DGGITQSPKYLFRKEGQNVTLSCEQNLNHDAMYWYRQDPGQGLRLIYYSQIVNDFQKGDIAEGYSVSREKKESFPLTVTSAQKNPTAFYLCASSIRGNQPQHFGDGTRLSIL.

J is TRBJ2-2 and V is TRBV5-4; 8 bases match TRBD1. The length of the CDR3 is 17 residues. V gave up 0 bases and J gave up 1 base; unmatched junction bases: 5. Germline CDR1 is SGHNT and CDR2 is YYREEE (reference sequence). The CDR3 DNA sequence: TGTGCCAGCAGCTTGGTTCAGGGGGCAGTGAACACCGGGGAGCTGTTTTTT. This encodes CASSLVQGAVNTGELFF.

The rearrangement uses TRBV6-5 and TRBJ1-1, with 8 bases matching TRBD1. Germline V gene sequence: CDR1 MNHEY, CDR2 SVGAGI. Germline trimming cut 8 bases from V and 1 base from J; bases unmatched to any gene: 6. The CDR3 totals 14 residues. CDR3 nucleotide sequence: TGTGCCAGCCTGGGACAGGAGCGGAACACTGAAGCTTTCTTT. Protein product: CASLGQERNTEAFF.

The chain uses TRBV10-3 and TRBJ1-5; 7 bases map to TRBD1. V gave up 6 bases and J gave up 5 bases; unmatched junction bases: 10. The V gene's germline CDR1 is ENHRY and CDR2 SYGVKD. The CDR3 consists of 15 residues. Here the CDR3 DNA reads TGTGCCATCAGCTCAAGGACAGGAGGAGATCAGCCCCAGCATTTT. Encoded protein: CAISSRTGGDQPQHF.

CDR3 coding DNA: TGTGCCAGCAGCCTCCGGGGTAATGAAAAACTGTTTTTT. It specifies CASSLRGNEKLFF. The V and J genes are TRBV14 and TRBJ1-4; D call uncertain. The ends were cut back, 4 bases at V and 4 bases at J, with 7 bases in the middle. This CDR3 contains 13 residues. Germline V lookup: CDR1 SGHDN, CDR2 FVKESK.

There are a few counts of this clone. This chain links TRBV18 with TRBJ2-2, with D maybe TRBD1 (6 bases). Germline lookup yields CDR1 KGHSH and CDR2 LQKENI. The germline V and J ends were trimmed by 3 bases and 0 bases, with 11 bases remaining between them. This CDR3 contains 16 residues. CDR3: CASSPLRGANTGELFF. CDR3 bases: TGTGCCAGCTCACCTCTCAGGGGAGCGAACACCGGGGAGCTGTTTTTT.

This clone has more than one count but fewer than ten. CDR3 sequence reads: CASRDGQGYEQYF. CDR3 nucleotide sequence: TGTGCCAGCAGGGACGGACAGGGCTACGAGCAGTACTTC. V is TRBV27 and J is TRBJ2-7; 8 nucleotides agree with TRBD1. The junction had 4 bases not matched to a gene; V was cut back by 6 bases and J by 3 bases. CDR1 and CDR2 from the germline V gene are MNHEY and SMNVEV (reference sequence). The CDR3 sequence is 13 residues long.